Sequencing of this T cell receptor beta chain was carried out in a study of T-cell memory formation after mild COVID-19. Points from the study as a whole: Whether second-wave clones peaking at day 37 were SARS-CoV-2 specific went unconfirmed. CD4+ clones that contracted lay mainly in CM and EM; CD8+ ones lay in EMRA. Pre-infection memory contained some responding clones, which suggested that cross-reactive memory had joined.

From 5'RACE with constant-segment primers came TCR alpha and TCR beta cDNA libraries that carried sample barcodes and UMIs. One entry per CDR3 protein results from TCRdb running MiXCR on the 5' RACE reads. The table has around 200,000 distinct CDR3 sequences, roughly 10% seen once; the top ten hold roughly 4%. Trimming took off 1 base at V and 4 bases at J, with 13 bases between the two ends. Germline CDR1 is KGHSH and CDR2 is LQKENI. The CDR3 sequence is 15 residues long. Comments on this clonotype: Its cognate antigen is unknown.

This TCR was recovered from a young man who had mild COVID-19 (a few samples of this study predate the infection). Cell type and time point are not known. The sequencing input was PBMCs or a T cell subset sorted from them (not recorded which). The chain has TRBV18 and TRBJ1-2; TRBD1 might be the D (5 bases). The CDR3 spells CASSPRSREGYGYTF. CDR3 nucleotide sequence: TGTGCCAGCTCACCACGGAGCAGGGAGGGCTATGGCTACACCTTC.